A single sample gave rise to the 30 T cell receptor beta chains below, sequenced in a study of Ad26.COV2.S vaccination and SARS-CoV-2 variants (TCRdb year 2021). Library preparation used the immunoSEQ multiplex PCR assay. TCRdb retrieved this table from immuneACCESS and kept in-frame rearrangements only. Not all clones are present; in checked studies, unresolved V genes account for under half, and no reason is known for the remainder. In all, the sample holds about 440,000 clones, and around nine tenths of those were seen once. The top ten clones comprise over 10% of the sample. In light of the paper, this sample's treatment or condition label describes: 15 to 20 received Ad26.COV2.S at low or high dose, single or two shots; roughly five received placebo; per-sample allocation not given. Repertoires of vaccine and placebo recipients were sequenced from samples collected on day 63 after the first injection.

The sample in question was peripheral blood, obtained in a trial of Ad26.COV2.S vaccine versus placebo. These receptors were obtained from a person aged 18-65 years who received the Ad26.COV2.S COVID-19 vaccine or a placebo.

The CDR3 coding sequence is TGTGCCAGCTCACCCCTCGAGATCAGGGATGTAGCTTTCTTT. Its translation is CASSPLEIRDVAFF. This chain joins TRBV18 and TRBJ1-1; D perhaps matches TRBD1 (5 bases). V gave up 3 bases and J gave up 10 bases, with 18 bases separating them. The CDR3 totals 14 residues. In germline, CDR1 is KGHSH, CDR2 LQKENI.

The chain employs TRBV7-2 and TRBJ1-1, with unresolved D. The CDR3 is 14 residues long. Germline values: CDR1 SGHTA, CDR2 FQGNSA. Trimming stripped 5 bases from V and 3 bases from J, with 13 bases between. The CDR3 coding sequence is TGTGCCAGCAGCCGCTCTGGACTTGACACTGAAGCTTTCTTT. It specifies CASSRSGLDTEAFF.

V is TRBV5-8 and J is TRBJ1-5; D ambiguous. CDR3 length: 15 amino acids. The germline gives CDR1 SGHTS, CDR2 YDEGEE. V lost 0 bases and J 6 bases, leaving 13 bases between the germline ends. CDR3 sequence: CASSLGGMVVQPQHF. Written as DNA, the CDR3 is TGTGCCAGCAGCTTGGGGGGTATGGTTGTTCAGCCCCAGCATTTT.

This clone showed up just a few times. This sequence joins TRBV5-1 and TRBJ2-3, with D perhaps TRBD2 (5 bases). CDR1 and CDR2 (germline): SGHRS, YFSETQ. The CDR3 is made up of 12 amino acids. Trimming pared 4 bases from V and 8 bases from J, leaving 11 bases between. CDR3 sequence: CASSPAGGTQYF. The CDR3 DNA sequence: TGCGCCAGCAGCCCCGCGGGCGGTACGCAGTATTTT.

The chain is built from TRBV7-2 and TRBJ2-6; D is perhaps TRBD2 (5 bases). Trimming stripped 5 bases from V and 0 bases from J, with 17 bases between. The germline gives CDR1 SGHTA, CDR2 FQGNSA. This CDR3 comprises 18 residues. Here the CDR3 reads CASSPRVTTNSGANVLTF. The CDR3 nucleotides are TGTGCCAGCAGCCCGCGAGTGACTACCAACTCTGGGGCCAACGTCCTGACTTTC.

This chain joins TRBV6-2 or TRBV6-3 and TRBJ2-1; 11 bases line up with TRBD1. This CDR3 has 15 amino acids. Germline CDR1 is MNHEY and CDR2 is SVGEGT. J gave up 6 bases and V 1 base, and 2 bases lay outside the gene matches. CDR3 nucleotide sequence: TGTGCCAGCAGTTACTGGACAGGGGGCGGCAATGAGCAGTTCTTC. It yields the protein CASSYWTGGGNEQFF.

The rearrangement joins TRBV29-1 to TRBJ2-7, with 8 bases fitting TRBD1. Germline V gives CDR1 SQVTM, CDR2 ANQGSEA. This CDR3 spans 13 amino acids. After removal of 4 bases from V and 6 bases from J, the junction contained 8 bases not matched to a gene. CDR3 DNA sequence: TGCAGCGTTGGATACAGGGGGGCCTTCGAGCAGTACTTC. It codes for CSVGYRGAFEQYF.

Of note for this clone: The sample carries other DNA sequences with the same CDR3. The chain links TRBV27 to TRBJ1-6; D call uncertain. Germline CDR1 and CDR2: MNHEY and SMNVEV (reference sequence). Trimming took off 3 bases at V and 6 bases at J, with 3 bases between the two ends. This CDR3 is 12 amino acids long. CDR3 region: CASSFLNSPLHF. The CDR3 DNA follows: TGTGCCAGCAGTTTTCTTAATTCACCCCTCCACTTT.

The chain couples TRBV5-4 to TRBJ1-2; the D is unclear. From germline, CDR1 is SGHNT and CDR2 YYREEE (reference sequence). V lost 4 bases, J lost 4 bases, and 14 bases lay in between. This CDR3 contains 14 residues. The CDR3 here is CASSPRNLPYGYTF. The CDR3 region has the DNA TGTGCCAGCAGCCCGAGGAACTTACCCTATGGCTACACCTTC.

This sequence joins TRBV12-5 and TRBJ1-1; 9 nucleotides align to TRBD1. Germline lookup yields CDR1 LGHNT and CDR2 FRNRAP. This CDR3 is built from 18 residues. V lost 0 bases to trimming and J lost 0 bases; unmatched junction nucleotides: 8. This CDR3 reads CASGLVLGTGWMNTEAFF. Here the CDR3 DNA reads TGTGCTAGTGGTTTGGTATTGGGGACAGGGTGGATGAACACTGAAGCTTTCTTT. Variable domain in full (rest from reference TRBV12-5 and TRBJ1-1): DARVTQTPRHKVTEMGQEVTMRCQPILGHNTVFWYRQTMMQGLELLAYFRNRAPLDDSGMPKDRFSAEMPDATLATLKIQPSEPRDSAVYFCASGLVLGTGWMNTEAFFGQGTRLTVV.

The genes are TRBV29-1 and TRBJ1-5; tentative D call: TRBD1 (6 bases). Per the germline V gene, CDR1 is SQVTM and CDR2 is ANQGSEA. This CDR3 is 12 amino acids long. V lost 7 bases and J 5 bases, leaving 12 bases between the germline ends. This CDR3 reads CSGGEGDQPQHF. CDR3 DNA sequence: TGCAGCGGGGGTGAGGGGGATCAGCCCCAGCATTTT.

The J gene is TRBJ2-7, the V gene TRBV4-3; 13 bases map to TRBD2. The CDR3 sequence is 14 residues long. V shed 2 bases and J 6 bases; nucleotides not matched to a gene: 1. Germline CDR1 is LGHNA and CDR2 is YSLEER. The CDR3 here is CASSQWTSGGEQYF. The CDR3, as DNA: TGCGCCAGCAGCCAATGGACTAGCGGGGGCGAGCAGTACTTC.

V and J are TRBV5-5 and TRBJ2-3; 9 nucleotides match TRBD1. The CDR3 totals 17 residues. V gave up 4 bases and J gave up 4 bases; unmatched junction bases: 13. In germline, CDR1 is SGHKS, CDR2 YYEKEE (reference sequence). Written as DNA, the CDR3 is TGTGCCAGCAGCATAGGGACAGGGTCCGCCCGGGCAGATACGCAGTATTTT. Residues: CASSIGTGSARADTQYF.

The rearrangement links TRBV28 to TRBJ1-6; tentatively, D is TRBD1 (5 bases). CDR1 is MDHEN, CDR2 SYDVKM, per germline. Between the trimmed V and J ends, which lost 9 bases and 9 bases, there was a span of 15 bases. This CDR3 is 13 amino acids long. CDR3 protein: CASKDPGGSPLHF. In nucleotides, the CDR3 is TGTGCCAGTAAAGACCCCGGGGGTTCACCCCTCCACTTT.

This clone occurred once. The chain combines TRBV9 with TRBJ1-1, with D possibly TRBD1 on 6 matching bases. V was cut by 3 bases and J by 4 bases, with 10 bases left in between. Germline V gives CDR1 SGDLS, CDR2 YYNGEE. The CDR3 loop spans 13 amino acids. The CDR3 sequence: CASSAQGFTEAFF. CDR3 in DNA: TGTGCCAGCAGCGCACAGGGATTCACTGAAGCTTTCTTT.

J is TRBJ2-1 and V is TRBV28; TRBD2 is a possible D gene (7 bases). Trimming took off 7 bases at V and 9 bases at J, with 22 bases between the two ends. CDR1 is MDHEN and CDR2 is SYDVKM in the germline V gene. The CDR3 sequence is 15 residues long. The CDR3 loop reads CASTQAAGAQGEQFF. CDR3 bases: TGTGCCAGCACACAGGCGGCGGGAGCACAGGGTGAGCAGTTCTTC.

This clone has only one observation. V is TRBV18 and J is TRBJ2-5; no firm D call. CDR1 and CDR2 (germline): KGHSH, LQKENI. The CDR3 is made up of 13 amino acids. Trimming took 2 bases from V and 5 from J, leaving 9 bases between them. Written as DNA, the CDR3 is TGTGCCAGCTCACCAGAGAGGTGGGAGACCCAGTACTTC. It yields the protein CASSPERWETQYF.

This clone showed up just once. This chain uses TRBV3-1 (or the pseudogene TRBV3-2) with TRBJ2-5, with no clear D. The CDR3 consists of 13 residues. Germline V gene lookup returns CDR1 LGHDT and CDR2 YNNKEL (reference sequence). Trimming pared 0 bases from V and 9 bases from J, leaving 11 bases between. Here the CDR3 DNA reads TGTGCCAGCAGCCAAGATCTAGGTTTGGCCCAGTACTTC. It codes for CASSQDLGLAQYF.

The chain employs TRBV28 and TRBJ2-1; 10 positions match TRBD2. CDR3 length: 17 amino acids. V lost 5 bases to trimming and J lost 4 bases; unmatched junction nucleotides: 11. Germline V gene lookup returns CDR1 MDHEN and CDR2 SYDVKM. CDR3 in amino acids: CASSPLGLADKYNEQFF. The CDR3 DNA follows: TGTGCCAGCAGTCCTCTCGGACTAGCGGACAAATACAATGAGCAGTTCTTC.

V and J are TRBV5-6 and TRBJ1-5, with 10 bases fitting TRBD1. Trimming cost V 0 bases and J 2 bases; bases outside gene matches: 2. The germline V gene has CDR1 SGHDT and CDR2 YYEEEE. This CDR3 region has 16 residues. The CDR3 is CASSLGGTGGNQPQHF. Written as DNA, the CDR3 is TGTGCCAGCAGCTTGGGAGGGACAGGGGGCAATCAGCCCCAGCATTTT.

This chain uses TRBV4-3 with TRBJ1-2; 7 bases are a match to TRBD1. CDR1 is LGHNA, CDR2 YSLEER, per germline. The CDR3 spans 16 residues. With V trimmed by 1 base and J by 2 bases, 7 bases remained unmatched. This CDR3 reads CASSQGLATGNYGYTF. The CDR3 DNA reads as TGCGCCAGCAGCCAAGGATTGGCGACAGGGAACTATGGCTACACCTTC.

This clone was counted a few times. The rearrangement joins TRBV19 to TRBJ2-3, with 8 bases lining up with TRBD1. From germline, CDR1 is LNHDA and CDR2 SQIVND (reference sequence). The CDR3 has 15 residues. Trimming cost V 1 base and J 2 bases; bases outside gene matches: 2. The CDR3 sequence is CASSIGTGNTDTQYF. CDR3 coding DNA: TGTGCCAGTAGTATAGGGACAGGGAACACAGATACGCAGTATTTT.

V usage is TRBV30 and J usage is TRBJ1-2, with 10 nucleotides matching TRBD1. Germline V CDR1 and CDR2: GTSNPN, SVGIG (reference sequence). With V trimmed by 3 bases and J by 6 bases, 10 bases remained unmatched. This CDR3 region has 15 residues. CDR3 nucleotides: TGTGCCTGGAGAGAATTGACAGGGGGCTGGGATGGCTACACCTTC. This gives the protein CAWRELTGGWDGYTF.

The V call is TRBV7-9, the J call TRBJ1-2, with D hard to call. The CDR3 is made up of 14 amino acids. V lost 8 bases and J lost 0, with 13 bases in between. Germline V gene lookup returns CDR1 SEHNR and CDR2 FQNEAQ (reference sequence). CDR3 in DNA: TGTGCCAGCGACCCGGGATCTTCTAACTATGGCTACACCTTC. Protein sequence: CASDPGSSNYGYTF.

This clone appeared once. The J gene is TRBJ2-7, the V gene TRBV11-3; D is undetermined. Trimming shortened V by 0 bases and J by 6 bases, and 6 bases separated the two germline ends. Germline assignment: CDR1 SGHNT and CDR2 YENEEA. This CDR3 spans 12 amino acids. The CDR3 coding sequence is TGTGCCAGCAGCTTAGAGGGCAGCGAGCAGTACTTC. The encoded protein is CASSLEGSEQYF.

Here the CDR3 reads CASSVARPTDTQYF. CDR3 DNA sequence: TGTGCCAGCAGTGTCGCCCGTCCCACAGATACGCAGTATTTT. V gene TRBV2 combines with J gene TRBJ2-3; D call uncertain. Germline assignment: CDR1 SNHLY and CDR2 FYNNEI. Between the trimmed V and J ends, which lost 4 bases and 2 bases, there was a span of 10 bases. CDR3 length equals 14 residues. Drawing the rest from reference TRBV2 and TRBJ2-3, the complete variable domain is EPEVTQTPSHQVTQMGQEVILRCVPISNHLYFYWYRQILGQKVEFLVSFYNNEISEKSEIFDDQFSVERPDGSNFTLKIRSTKLEDSAMYFCASSVARPTDTQYFGPGTRLTVL.

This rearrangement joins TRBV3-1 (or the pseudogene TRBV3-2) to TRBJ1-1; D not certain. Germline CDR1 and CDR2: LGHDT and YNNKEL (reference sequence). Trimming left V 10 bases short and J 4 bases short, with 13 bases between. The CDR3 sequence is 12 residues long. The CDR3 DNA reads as TGTGCCACCTCAGGCCCGGGCACTGAAGCTTTCTTT. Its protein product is CATSGPGTEAFF.

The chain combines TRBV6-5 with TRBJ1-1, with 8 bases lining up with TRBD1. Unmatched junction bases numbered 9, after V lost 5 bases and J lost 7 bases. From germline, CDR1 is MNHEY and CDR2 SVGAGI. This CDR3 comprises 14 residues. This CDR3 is CASSPATGVLEAFF. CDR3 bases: TGTGCCAGCAGTCCAGCGACAGGGGTGCTTGAAGCTTTCTTT.

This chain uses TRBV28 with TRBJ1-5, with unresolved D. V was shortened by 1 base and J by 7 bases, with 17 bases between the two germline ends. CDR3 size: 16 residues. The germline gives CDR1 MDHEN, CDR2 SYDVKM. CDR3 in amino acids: CASSLYVGGMEQPQHF. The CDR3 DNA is TGTGCCAGCAGTTTATACGTGGGAGGGATGGAGCAGCCCCAGCATTTT. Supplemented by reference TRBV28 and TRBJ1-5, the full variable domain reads DVKVTQSSRYLVKRTGEKVFLECVQDMDHENMFWYRQDPGLGLRLIYFSYDVKMKEKGDIPEGYSVSREKKERFSLILESASTNQTSMYLCASSLYVGGMEQPQHFGDGTRLSIL.

The CDR3 reads CASSPWTNEQFF. The DNA of the CDR3 is TGCGCCAGCAGCCCCTGGACTAACGAGCAGTTCTTC. The chain has TRBV4-1 and TRBJ2-1, with TRBD2 as a possible D gene (6 bases). CDR3 size: 12 residues. V was trimmed by 4 bases and J by 10 bases, leaving 11 bases between them. Per the germline V gene, CDR1 is MGHRA and CDR2 is YSYEKL.